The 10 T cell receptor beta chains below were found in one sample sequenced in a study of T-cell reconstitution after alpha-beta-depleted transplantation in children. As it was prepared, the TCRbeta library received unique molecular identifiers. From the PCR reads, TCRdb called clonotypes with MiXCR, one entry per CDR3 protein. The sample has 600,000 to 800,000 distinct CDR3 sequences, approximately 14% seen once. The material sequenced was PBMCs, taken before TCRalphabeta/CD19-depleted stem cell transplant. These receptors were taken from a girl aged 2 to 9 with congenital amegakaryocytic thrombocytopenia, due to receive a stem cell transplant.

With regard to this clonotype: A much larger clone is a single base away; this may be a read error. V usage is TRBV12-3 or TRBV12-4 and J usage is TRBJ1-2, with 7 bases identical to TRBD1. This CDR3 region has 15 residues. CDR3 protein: CASSLGGTANYGDTF. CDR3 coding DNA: TGTGCCAGCAGCCTTGGGGGGACAGCTAACTATGGCGACACCTTC.

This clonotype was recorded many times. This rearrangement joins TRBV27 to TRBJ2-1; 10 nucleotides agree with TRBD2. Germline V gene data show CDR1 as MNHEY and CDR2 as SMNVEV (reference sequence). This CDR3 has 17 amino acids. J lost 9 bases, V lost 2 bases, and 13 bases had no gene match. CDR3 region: CASSLTGSLAGVSEQFF. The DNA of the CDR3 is TGTGCCAGCAGTTTAACGGGTAGCCTAGCGGGAGTCAGTGAGCAGTTCTTC.

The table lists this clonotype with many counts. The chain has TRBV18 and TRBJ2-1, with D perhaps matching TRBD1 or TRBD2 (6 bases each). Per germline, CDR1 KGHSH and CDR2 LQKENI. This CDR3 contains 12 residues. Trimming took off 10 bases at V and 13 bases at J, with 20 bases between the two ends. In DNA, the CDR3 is TGTGCCAACGAACCGGGGGCGTCTCGCCAGTTCTTC. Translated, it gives CANEPGASRQFF. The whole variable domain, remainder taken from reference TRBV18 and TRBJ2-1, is NAGVMQNPRHLVRRRGQEARLRCSPMKGHSHVYWYRQLPEEGLKFMVYLQKENIIDESGMPKERFSAEFPKEGPSILRIQQVVRGDSAAYFCANEPGASRQFFGPGTRLTVL.

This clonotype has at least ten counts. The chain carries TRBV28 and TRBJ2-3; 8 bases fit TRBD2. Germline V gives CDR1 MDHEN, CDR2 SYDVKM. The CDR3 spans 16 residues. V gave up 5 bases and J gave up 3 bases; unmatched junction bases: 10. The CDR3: CASSPLHASGTDTQYF. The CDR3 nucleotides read TGTGCCAGCAGTCCCCTCCACGCTAGCGGGACAGATACGCAGTATTTT.

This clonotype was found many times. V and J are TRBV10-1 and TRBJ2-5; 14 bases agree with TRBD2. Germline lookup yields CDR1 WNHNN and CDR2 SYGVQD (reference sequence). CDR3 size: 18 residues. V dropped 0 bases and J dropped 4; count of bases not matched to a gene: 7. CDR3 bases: TGCGCCAGCAGTGAGTCGAAATACGGACTAGCGGGAGGAGAGACCCAGTACTTC. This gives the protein CASSESKYGLAGGETQYF.

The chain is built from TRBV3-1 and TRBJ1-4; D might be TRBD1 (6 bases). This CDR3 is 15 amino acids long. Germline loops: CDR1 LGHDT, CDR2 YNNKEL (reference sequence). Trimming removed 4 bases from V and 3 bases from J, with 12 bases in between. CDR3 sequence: CASSPRQAANEKLFF. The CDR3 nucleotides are TGTGCCAGCAGCCCCCGACAGGCGGCTAATGAAAAACTGTTTTTT.

The CDR3 DNA sequence: TGCAGTGCTAGAGAAGCCGGACAGCCCCTCTATGGCTACACCTTC. Translated, it gives CSAREAGQPLYGYTF. This sequence joins TRBV20-1 and TRBJ1-2; D perhaps matches TRBD1 (6 bases). V was cut by 0 bases and J by 4 bases, with 15 bases left in between. Germline V gene sequence: CDR1 DFQATT, CDR2 SNEGSKA (reference sequence). The CDR3 length is 15 residues.

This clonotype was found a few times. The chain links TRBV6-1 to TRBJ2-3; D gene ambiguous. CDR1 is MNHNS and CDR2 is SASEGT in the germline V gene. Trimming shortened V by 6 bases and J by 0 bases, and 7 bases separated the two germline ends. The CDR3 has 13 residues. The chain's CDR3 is CASRPSSTDTQYF. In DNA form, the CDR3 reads TGTGCCAGCAGGCCGTCTAGCACAGATACGCAGTATTTT.

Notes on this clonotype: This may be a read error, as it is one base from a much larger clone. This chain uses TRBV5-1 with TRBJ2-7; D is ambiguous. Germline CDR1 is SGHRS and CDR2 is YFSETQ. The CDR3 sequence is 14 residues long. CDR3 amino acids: CATSFDTPYDEQYF. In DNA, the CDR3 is TGCGCCACCAGCTTTGACACCCCCTATGACGAGCAGTACTTC. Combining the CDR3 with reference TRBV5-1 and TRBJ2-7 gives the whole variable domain KAGVTQTPRYLIKTRGQQVTLSCSPISGHRSVSWYQQTPGQGLQFLFEYFSETQRNKGNFPGRFSGRQFSNSRSEMNVSTLELGDSALYLCATSFDTPYDEQYFGPGTRLTVT.

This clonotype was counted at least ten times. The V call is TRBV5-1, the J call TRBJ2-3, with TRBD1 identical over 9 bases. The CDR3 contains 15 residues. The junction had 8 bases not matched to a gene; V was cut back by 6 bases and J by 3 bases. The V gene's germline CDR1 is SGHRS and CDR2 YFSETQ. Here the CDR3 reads CASTNGQGLTDTQYF. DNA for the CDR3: TGCGCCAGCACCAACGGACAGGGGTTGACAGATACGCAGTATTTT.